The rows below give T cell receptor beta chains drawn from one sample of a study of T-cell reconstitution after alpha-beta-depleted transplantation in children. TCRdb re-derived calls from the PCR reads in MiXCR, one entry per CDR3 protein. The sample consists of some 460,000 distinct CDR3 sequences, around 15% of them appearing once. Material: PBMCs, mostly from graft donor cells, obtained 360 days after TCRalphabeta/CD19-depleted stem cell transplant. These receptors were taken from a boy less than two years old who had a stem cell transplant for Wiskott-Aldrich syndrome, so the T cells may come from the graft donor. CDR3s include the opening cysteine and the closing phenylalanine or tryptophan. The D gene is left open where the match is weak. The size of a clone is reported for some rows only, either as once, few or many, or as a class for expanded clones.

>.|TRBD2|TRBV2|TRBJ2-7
TGTGCCAGCAGGAGGACAGGGACTAGCGGGAGGGCCTACGAGCAGTACTTC
CASRRTGTSGRAYEQYF
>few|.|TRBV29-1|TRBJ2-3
TGCAGCGTTGAGTACTCAGGGGTGAGCACAGATACGCAGTATTTT
CSVEYSGVSTDTQYF
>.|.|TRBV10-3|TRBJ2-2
TGTGCCATCAGTGAATGGCTGGGGGGCCAAGTCGGGGAGCTGTTTTTT
CAISEWLGGQVGELFF
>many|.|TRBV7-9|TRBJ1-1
TGTGCCAGCAGCCCACTTCAAAAGGGGGACACTGAAGCTTTCTTT
CASSPLQKGDTEAFF
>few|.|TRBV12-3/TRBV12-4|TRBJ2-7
TGTGCCAGCACCCTAGCTCGCCCGGGCCACGAGCAGTACTTC
CASTLARPGHEQYF
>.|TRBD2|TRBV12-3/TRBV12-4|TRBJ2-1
TGTGCCAGCAGACCCAGGGGGACTAGCGGCCATAGGGGACAGTTCTTC
CASRPRGTSGHRGQFF
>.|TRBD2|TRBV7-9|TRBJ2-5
TGTGCCAGCAGCTTAGCGGTAGCACTAGCGGGACGAGAGACCCAGTACTTC
CASSLAVALAGRETQYF
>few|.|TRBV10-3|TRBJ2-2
TGTGCCATCAAGGGTGGTAGGGGATTGAACACCGGGGAGCTGTTTTTT
CAIKGGRGLNTGELFF
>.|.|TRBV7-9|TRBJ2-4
TGTGCCAGCAGCTCCACAGGTTACAAAAACATTCAGTACTTC
CASSSTGYKNIQYF
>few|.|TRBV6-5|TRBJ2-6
TGTGCCAGCAGTTACTCGAAGGGTTTAGGCTCTGGGGCCAACGTCCTGACTTTC
CASSYSKGLGSGANVLTF
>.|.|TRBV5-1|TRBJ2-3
TGCGCCAGCAAACGGGGCCCAAGCACAGATACGCAGTATTTT
CASKRGPSTDTQYF
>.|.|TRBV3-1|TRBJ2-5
TGTGCCAGCAGCCAAGGTACAGGTTTCCAAGAGACCCAGTACTTC
CASSQGTGFQETQYF
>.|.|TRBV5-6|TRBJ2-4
TGTGCCAGCAGCTTGGCGGTCTCCAGACCAGACCGCAAAAACATTCAGTACTTC
CASSLAVSRPDRKNIQYF
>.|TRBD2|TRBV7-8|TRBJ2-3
TGTGCCAGCAGCTCCGGACTAGCGGGAGCTCGGGGCACAGATACGCAGTATTTT
CASSSGLAGARGTDTQYF
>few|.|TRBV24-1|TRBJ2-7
TGTGCCACCAGTGATGGGGGGTTCTCCTACGAGCAGTACTTC
CATSDGGFSYEQYF
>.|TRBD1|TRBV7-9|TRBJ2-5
TGTGCCAGCAGCTCCGGGACAGGGGAAAAGACCCAGTACTTC
CASSSGTGEKTQYF
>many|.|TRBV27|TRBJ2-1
TGTGCCAGCAGTTTATGGGGGGACAGCAATGAGCAGTTCTTC
CASSLWGDSNEQFF
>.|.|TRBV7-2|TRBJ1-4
TGTGCCAGCAGCTTAGTGGGCAGCTATAATGAAAAACTGTTTTTT
CASSLVGSYNEKLFF
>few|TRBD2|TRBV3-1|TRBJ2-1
TGTGCCAGCAGCCAGGCCGCGGGGGATGAGCAGTTCTTC
CASSQAAGDEQFF
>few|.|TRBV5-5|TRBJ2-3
TGTGCCAGCAGCTTCCCTCGGGGGTGGGGGGATACGCAGTATTTT
CASSFPRGWGDTQYF
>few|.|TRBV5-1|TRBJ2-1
TGCGCCAGCAGCCCGGGTCTTGATGAGCAGTTCTTC
CASSPGLDEQFF
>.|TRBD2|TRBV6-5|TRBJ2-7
TGTGCCAGCAGTTACTCTGTCGGCGGGAGTCCTCCCTACGAGCAGTACTTC
CASSYSVGGSPPYEQYF
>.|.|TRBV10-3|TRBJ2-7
TGTGCCATCAGTGGATACCGACAGGCTGGCTACGAGCAGTACTTC
CAISGYRQAGYEQYF
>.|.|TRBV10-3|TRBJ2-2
TGTGCCATCAGTGAGTCAACTAGTCACGGGGAGCTGTTTTTT
CAISESTSHGELFF
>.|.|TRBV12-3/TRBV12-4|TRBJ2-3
TGTGCCAGCAGTTTTCATAAGGGCCGCACAGATACGCAGTATTTT
CASSFHKGRTDTQYF
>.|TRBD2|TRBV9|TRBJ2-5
TGTGCCAGCAGCGTGGGACTAGCGGGGGAGACCCAGTACTTC
CASSVGLAGETQYF
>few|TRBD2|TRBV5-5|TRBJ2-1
TGTGCCAGCAGAAGACTAGCACCCGACAATGAGCAGTTCTTC
CASRRLAPDNEQFF
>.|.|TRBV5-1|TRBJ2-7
TGCGCCAGCAGCTTCAGCGGACGTTTGAACGAGCAGTACTTC
CASSFSGRLNEQYF
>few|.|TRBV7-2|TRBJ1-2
TGTGCCAGCAGCTTAGTCGGACCGAAGAATGGCTACACCTTC
CASSLVGPKNGYTF
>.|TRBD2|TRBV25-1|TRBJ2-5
TGTGCCAGCAGTGAATGGGGGACTAGCGGCAGACAAGAGACCCAGTACTTC
CASSEWGTSGRQETQYF
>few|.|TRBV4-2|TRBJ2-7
TGTGCCAGCAGCCAAGTTCCAAGCAACGAGCAGTACTTC
CASSQVPSNEQYF
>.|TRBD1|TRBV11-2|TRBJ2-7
TGTGCCAGCAGCTTCCTTAGGGGGCGCGAGCAGTACTTC
CASSFLRGREQYF
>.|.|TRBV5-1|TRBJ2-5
TGCGCCAGCAGCCCCTCGATCCTCCAAGAGACCCAGTACTTC
CASSPSILQETQYF
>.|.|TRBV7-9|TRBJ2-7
TGTGCCAGCCTTGGTTTCCATTCCTACGAGCAGTACTTC
CASLGFHSYEQYF
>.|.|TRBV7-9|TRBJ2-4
TGTGCCAGCAGCTTTAGAGGGGAAGGAAACATTCAGTACTTC
CASSFRGEGNIQYF
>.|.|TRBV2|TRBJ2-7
TGTGCCAGCAGTACGGAATCCCTGAGCTCCTACGAGCAGTACTTC
CASSTESLSSYEQYF